This T cell receptor (beta chain) comes out of a study of cytomegalovirus exposure and HLA in healthy donors. Across the whole study: Prior work identified 100 million to 130 million unique TCR beta sequences in approximately 200 million T cells. Inside one of the first data releases sat roughly 80 million unique TCRs taken from HLA-typed donors. Points from the study as a whole: A later analysis associated some 16,000 TCR beta sequences with HLA alleles at a 0.05 false discovery rate. TCR beta sequences reportedly predicted most subjects' HLA-A and HLA-B alleles accurately.

This clone is classed as medium-sized by frequency. Antigen unknown. In the PCR, 60 Vbeta and 13 Jbeta primers were used. Method: immunoSEQ multiplex PCR; TCRdb's copy keeps in-frame clones and lacks some. Its table records 60,000 or so clones. The junction had 11 bases not matched to a gene; V was cut back by 5 bases and J by 6 bases. The CDR3 totals 16 residues. Per germline, CDR1 SEHNR and CDR2 FQNEAQ (reference sequence). The V and J genes are TRBV7-9 and TRBJ2-1; 9 nucleotides agree with TRBD1. The sequence was collected from a man aged 45-65 years in good health and CMV-seropositive. The sequenced sample consisted of PBMCs. CDR3 region: CASSIPRTGAGNEQFF. The DNA of the CDR3 is TGTGCCAGCAGCATACCCCGGACAGGGGCTGGCAATGAGCAGTTCTTC. Based on the CDR3 plus reference TRBV7-9 and TRBJ2-1, the full variable domain is DTGVSQNPRHKITKRGQNVTFRCDPISEHNRLYWYRQTLGQGPEFLTYFQNEAQLEKSRLLSDRFSAERPKGSFSTLEIQRTEQGDSAMYLCASSIPRTGAGNEQFFGPGTRLTVL.